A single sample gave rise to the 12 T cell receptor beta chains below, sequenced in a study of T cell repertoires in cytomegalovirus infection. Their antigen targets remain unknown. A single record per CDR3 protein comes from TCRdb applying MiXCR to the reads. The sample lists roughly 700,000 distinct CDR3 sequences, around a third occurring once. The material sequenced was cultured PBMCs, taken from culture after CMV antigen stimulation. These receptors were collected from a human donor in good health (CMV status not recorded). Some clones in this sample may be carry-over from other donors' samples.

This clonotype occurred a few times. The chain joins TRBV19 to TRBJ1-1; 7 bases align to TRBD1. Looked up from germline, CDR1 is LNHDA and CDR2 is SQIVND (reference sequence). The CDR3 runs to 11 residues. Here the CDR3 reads CQRQGHTEAFF. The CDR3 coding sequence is TGTCAGCGACAGGGTCACACTGAAGCTTTCTTT.

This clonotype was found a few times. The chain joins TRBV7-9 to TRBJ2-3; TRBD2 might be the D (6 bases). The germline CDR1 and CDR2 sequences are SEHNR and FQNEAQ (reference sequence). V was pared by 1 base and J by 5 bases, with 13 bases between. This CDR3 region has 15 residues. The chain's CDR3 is CASSLDSGEVDTQYF. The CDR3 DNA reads TGTGCCAGCAGCTTAGACTCGGGAGAGGTAGATACGCAGTATTTT. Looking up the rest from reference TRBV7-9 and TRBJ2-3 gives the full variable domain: DTGVSQNPRHKITKRGQNVTFRCDPISEHNRLYWYRQTLGQGPEFLTYFQNEAQLEKSRLLSDRFSAERPKGSFSTLEIQRTEQGDSAMYLCASSLDSGEVDTQYFGPGTRLTVL.

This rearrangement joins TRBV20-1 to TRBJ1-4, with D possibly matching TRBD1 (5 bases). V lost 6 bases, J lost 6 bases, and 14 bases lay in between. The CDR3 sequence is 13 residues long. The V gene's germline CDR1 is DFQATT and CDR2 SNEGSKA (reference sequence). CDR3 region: CSAASGRDEKLFF. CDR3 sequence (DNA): TGCAGTGCCGCCTCAGGGAGGGATGAAAAACTGTTTTTT.

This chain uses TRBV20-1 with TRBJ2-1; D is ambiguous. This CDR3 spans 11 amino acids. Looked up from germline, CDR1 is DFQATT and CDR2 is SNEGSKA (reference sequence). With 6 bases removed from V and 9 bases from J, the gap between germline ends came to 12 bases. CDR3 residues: CSATTVGEQFF. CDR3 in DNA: TGCAGTGCCACTACGGTCGGTGAGCAGTTCTTC.

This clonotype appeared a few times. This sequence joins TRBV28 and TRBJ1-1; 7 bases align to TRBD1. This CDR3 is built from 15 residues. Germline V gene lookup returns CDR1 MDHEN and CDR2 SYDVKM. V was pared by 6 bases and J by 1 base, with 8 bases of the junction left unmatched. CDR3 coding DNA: TGTGCCAGCAGGAGTCGATACAGGGGGAACACTGAAGCTTTCTTT. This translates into CASRSRYRGNTEAFF.

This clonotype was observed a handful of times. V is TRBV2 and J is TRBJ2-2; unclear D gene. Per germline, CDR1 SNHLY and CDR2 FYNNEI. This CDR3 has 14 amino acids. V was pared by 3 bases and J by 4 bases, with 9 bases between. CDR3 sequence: CASSDYLGTGELFF. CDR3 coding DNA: TGTGCCAGCAGTGATTACTTAGGCACCGGGGAGCTGTTTTTT.

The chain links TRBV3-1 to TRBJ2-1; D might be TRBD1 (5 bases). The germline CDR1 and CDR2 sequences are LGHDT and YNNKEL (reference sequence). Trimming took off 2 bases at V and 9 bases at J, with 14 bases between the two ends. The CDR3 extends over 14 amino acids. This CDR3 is CASSQYQGISEQFF. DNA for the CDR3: TGTGCCAGCAGCCAATACCAGGGTATTAGTGAGCAGTTCTTC.

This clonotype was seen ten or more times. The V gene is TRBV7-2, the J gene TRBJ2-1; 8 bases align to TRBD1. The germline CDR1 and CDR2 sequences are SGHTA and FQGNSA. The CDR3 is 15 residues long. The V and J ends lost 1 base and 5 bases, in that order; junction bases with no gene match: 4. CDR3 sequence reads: CASSLGRGLNNEQFF. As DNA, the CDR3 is TGTGCCAGCAGCTTAGGCAGGGGGCTAAACAATGAGCAGTTCTTC.

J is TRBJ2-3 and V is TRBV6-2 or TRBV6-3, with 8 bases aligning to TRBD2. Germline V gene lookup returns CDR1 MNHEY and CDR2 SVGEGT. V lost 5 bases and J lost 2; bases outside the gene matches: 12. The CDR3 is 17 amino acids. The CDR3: CASSPGMAGGHTDTQYF. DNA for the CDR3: TGTGCCAGCAGTCCCGGGATGGCGGGAGGACACACAGATACGCAGTATTTT.

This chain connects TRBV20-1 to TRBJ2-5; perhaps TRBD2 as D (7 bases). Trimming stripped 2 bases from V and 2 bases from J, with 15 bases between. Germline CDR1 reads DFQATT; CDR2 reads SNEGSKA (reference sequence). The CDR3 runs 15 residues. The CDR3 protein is CSARSEGGGQETQYF. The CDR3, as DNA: TGCAGTGCTAGATCGGAGGGGGGAGGGCAAGAGACCCAGTACTTC.

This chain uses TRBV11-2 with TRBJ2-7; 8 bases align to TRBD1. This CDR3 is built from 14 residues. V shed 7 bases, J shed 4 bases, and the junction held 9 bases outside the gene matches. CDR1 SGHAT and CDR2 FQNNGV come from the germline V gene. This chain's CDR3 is CASTPGQGRYEQYF. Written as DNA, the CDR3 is TGTGCCAGCACCCCCGGACAGGGCCGTTACGAGCAGTACTTC.

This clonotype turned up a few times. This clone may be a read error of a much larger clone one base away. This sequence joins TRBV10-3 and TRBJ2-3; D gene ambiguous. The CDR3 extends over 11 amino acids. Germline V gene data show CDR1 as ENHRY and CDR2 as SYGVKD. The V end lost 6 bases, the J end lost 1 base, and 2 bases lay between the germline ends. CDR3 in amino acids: CAIRRTDTQYF. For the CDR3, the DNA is TGTGCCATCAGGCGCACAGATACGCAGTATTTT.